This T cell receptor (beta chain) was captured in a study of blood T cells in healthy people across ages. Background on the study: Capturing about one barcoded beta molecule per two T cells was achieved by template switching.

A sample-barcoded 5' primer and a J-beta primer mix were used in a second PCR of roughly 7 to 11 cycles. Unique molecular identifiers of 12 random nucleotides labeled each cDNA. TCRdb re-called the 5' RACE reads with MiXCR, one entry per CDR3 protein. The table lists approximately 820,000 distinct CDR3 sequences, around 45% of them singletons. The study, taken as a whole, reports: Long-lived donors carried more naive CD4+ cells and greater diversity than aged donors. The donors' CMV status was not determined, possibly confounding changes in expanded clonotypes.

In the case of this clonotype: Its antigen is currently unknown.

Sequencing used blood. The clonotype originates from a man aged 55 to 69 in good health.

The CDR3 region is CASSQEFGGARETQYF. DNA for the CDR3: TGTGCCAGCAGCCAAGAGTTCGGGGGGGCCCGGGAGACCCAGTACTTC. The chain links TRBV3-1 to TRBJ2-5; 8 bases are a match to TRBD2. V was pared by 0 bases and J by 5 bases, with 8 bases of the junction left unmatched. The CDR3 loop spans 16 amino acids. CDR1 is LGHDT and CDR2 is YNNKEL in the germline V gene (reference sequence).